This T cell receptor (beta chain) was captured in a study of T cell repertoires in cytomegalovirus infection. Background on the study: The authors used CMV epitopes that were HLA-C-restricted (recently identified) and HLA-B-restricted (well studied). Indicated by public TCR beta signatures were CMV infection and matching HLA type.

This clonotype showed up just a few times. Antigen specificity is unknown. The ends lost 2 bases at V and 0 bases at J; junction bases unmatched: 5. This CDR3 contains 18 residues. Germline assignment: CDR1 MNHEY and CDR2 SMNVEV (reference sequence). TCRdb reanalysed the reads using MiXCR and keeps one entry per CDR3 protein. The sample carries about 500,000 distinct CDR3 sequences, 30% to 35% recorded once. The clonotype originates from a human donor in good health (CMV status not recorded). Some clones in this sample may be carry-over from other donors' samples. The chain carries TRBV27 and TRBJ2-6, with TRBD1 identical over 9 bases. This specimen was cultured PBMCs, taken from culture after CMV antigen stimulation. The CDR3 sequence: CASSLEGQGFSGANVLTF. CDR3 bases: TGTGCCAGCAGTTTAGAGGGACAGGGATTCTCTGGGGCCAACGTCCTGACTTTC. Drawing the rest from reference TRBV27 and TRBJ2-6, the complete variable domain is EAQVTQNPRYLITVTGKKLTVTCSQNMNHEYMSWYRQDPGLGLRQIYYSMNVEVTDKGDVPEGYKVSRKEKRNFPLILESPSPNQTSLYFCASSLEGQGFSGANVLTFGAGSRLTVL.